The 4 T cell receptor beta chains below all came from one sample that was sequenced in a study of blood T cell repertoires in COVID-19. Sequenced by immunoSEQ multiplex PCR; TCRdb stores in-frame clones only, minus some. The table includes some 67,000 clones, roughly 90% detected once. Sequenced material: peripheral blood. The source is a woman aged 55 to 70 with acute or convalescent COVID-19.

V is TRBV15 and J is TRBJ1-5; TRBD1 might be the D (5 bases). The CDR3 extends over 15 amino acids. V shed 0 bases and J shed 3 bases, with 9 bases lying between them. Germline V gene lookup returns CDR1 LNHNV and CDR2 YYDKDF (reference sequence). The CDR3 nucleotides are TGTGCCACCAGCAGAGATCCAGGGAACAATCAGCCCCAGCATTTT. It encodes CATSRDPGNNQPQHF.

This clone is a singleton in its sample. The genes are TRBV28 and TRBJ1-1, with a tentative D call TRBD1 (5 bases). V was trimmed by 8 bases and J by 4 bases, leaving 11 bases between them. This CDR3 is built from 12 residues. Germline V gene lookup returns CDR1 MDHEN and CDR2 SYDVKM. CDR3 amino acids: CASLPGGTEAFF. DNA for the CDR3: TGTGCCAGCCTGCCGGGGGGCACTGAAGCTTTCTTT.

The chain employs TRBV3-1 (or the pseudogene TRBV3-2) and TRBJ2-1; 13 positions agree with TRBD2. Germline V lookup: CDR1 LGHDT, CDR2 YNNKEL (reference sequence). This CDR3 has 18 amino acids. The V gene end was trimmed by 0 bases and the J gene end by 5 bases; junction bases not matched to a gene: 7. The CDR3 DNA is TGTGCCAGCAGCCAAGATCTTAAAGGACTAGCGGGAGACAATGAGCAGTTCTTC. This encodes CASSQDLKGLAGDNEQFF.

The chain employs TRBV3-1 (or the pseudogene TRBV3-2) and TRBJ1-5; unclear D gene. The CDR3 contains 13 residues. The V end lost 0 bases, the J end lost 6 bases, and 6 bases lay between the germline ends. CDR1 LGHDT and CDR2 YNNKEL come from the germline V gene (reference sequence). CDR3 loop: CASSQDSAQPQHF. The CDR3 nucleotides read TGTGCCAGCAGCCAAGATAGCGCTCAGCCCCAGCATTTT.